The 6 T cell receptor beta chains below come from one sample, sequenced in a study of blood T cells in healthy people across ages. The second PCR ran about 6 to 12 cycles with a sample-barcoded 5' primer and J-beta primers. In TCRdb, the 5' RACE reads were re-called with MiXCR into one record per CDR3 protein. Of some 930,000 distinct CDR3 sequences in the sample, 25% to 35% were seen once. These data also formed part of another study, on T cells of mothers and their children.

The sequenced material came from blood. Receptors originate from a woman in her 40s in good health.

The V gene is TRBV7-3, the J gene TRBJ2-1, with 8 bases lining up with TRBD1. This CDR3 region has 18 residues. Losses at the gene ends were 1 base for V and 5 bases for J; bases not matched to a gene: 13. Per germline, CDR1 SGHTA and CDR2 FQGTGA. DNA of the CDR3: TGTGCCAGCAGCTTAAGGCCCCCCGGACAGGGTAAAGACAATGAGCAGTTCTTC. Protein sequence: CASSLRPPGQGKDNEQFF.

This clonotype was detected a few times. This chain links TRBV4-1 with TRBJ2-1; 9 positions agree with TRBD2. Germline assignment: CDR1 MGHRA and CDR2 YSYEKL. The CDR3 totals 16 residues. Losses at the gene ends were 3 bases for V and 4 bases for J; bases not matched to a gene: 7. DNA for the CDR3: TGCGCCAGCAGCCAGGGGGGCGGGGGGGATTACAATGAGCAGTTCTTC. Encoded protein: CASSQGGGGDYNEQFF.

In this sample, this clonotype turned up a few times. The DNA of the CDR3 is TGCGCCAGCAGCTCTACAGGGATACGGTACTTC. Protein product: CASSSTGIRYF. V and J are TRBV5-1 and TRBJ2-7; a possible D gene is TRBD1 (6 bases). The CDR3 sequence is 11 residues long. The V end was cut by 3 bases, the J end by 12 bases, with 13 bases between. CDR1 and CDR2 (germline): SGHRS, YFSETQ.

The chain links TRBV7-2 to TRBJ2-2; D is tentatively TRBD1 or TRBD2 (5 bases each). The ends were cut back, 1 base at V and 4 bases at J, with 16 bases in the middle. There are 17 residues in the CDR3. Germline CDR1 and CDR2: SGHTA and FQGNSA. The CDR3 loop reads CASSLDPVTGRTGELFF. The CDR3 DNA follows: TGTGCCAGCAGCTTAGACCCGGTTACGGGGCGCACCGGGGAGCTGTTTTTT.

This clonotype was observed at least ten times. V and J are TRBV5-6 and TRBJ2-4; 8 bases fit TRBD2. CDR1 and CDR2 (germline): SGHDT, YYEEEE. The CDR3 is 19 amino acids. Germline trimming cut 3 bases from V and 2 bases from J; bases unmatched to any gene: 16. The CDR3 sequence: CASSSLGGDGALTKNIQYF. In DNA form, the CDR3 reads TGTGCCAGCAGCTCTCTCGGGGGGGACGGAGCTCTTACCAAAAACATTCAGTACTTC.

This clonotype occurred many times. The rearrangement links TRBV29-1 to TRBJ2-1, with D possibly called TRBD1 or TRBD2 (5 bases each). This CDR3 region has 11 residues. Germline CDR1 is SQVTM and CDR2 is ANQGSEA. Trimming removed 7 bases from V and 11 bases from J, with 15 bases in between. In nucleotides, the CDR3 is TGCAGCGCCCGGGACGGAAAAAAGCAGTTCTTC. Translating it yields CSARDGKKQFF.